This T cell receptor (beta chain) was sequenced in a study of CD8 T cells in Susac syndrome (dated by TCRdb to the late 2010s). Turning to the overall study: Among the Susac syndrome patients who were sequenced, clinically active disease was present in roughly six and clinical remission was observed in roughly 8. At blood withdrawal, Susac syndrome patients were therapy-naive, treated with corticosteroids (with IVIg additionally given to some), or treated with IVIg alone. Whether CD8+ T cell activation and differentiation in Susac syndrome was antigen driven was tested using repertoire sequencing. On the study overall, not on this receptor specifically: No clonal expansion was detected in the CD4+ T cell repertoire of Susac syndrome patients. The TCR sequencing and HLA analysis was acknowledged to have included a relatively small number of individuals.

Peripheral blood CD8+ and CD4+ T cells from healthy donors, Susac syndrome patients and multiple sclerosis patients were profiled using high-throughput TCR beta sequencing. The Susac syndrome patients fulfilled recently defined diagnostic criteria for definite or probable disease. Bulk CD8+ and CD4+ T cells were purified magnetically by negative isolation, whereas CD8+ TEMRA cells were enriched by FACS. Blood was collected in EDTA tubes and processed within 24 hours, with PBMCs isolated through density gradient centrifugation. PBMCs intended for TCR sequencing were frozen in liquid nitrogen and were later thawed in a 37 degrees C water bath. A purity of at least 90% was achieved for sorted or isolated CD4+, CD8+ and CD8+ TEMRA cells. RNA was extracted using the RNeasy kit, and roughly 0.45 to 1 microgram was reverse transcribed with random hexamers. TCR beta CDR3 regions were amplified with the immunoSEQ multiplex PCR assay covering 54 Vbeta and 13 Jbeta segments. PCR amplification bias was corrected by using a synthetic template baseline for primer optimization and computational correction. In the paper's pipeline: Only productive sequences were kept, with reads annotated to V, D and J genes according to IMGT and analyzed in immunoSEQ Analyzer. Clonality was computed as one minus Shannon entropy normalized by log2 of the number of productive unique sequences. Public and private clones were assessed among the 100 most prevalent clones of each patient and control. Susac-specific clones were defined as absent from healthy and MS cohorts, around 1,000 published viral clones and other ImmuneACCESS disease sequences. Using fastp at Q25 and MiXCR, TCRdb reprocessed the public reads and kept productive beta chains. Every CDR3 protein is listed once, alongside the most common genes and DNA of its rows. TCRdb assigned the V and J calls; the authors' analysis was not used. The sample includes 200,000 to 300,000 distinct CDR3 sequences, with 95% to 97% observed a single time. Jointly, the top ten make up less than 0.11% of the sample.

Based on the germline V gene, the CDR1 and CDR2 sequences are SGDLS and YYNGEE. The CDR3 contains 15 residues, cysteine and phenylalanine counted. The retained sequence is limited to the CDR3, 45 bases, with the frame set at the first base. V drops 4 bases and J drops 9 bases, leaving 20 bases in between. Notes on this clonotype: No antigen is known for it. Base qualities are not recorded, but no much larger clone differs from it by a single base.

This chain joins TRBV9 to TRBJ1-3; no D gene call is confident. Sequenced material: CD4+ T cells from PBMCs. This TCR was recovered from a human donor with Susac syndrome. The CDR3 region has the sequence CASSQGAEFTSTIYF. The sequenced DNA is TGTGCCAGCAGCCAAGGTGCAGAGTTTACATCCACCATATATTTT.